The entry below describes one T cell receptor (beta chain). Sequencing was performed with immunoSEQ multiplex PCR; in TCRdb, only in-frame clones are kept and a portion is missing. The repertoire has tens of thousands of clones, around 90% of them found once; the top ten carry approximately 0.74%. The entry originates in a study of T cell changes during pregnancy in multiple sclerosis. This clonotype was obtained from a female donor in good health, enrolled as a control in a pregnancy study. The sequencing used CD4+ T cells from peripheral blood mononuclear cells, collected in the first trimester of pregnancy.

This CDR3 is CASSLDGQENSYGYTF. Written as DNA, the CDR3 is TGTGCCAGCAGCTTGGATGGACAGGAAAACTCATATGGCTACACCTTC. J is TRBJ1-2 and V is TRBV5-8, with 7 bases aligning to TRBD1. Germline V gene data show CDR1 as SGHTS and CDR2 as YDEGEE. The J segment lost 5 bases and the V segment lost 0 bases, leaving 10 bases of the junction unmatched. The CDR3 covers 16 residues.